These T cell receptor beta chains were read from a single sample in a study of molecular identifiers for immune sequencing clone quantification. TCRdb re-called the PCR reads with MiXCR, one entry per CDR3 protein. In the table there are under 800,000 distinct CDR3 sequences, roughly 27% of which are singletons. What was sequenced was naive CD8+ T cells from blood, with Jurkat cell RNA spiked in. The source of these receptors is a human donor in good health. Some libraries in this study had Jurkat cell RNA spiked in. The CDR3 runs from the conserved cysteine through the conserved F or W. The order of the fields is V gene, J gene, CDR3 protein.

V gene: TRBV15; J gene: TRBJ1-3; CDR3 protein: CATSSGSSGNTIYF
V gene: TRBV12-3/TRBV12-4; J gene: TRBJ2-1; CDR3 protein: CASSFWRGVDNEQFF
V gene: TRBV27; J gene: TRBJ2-7; CDR3 protein: CASSDGTRPGEQYF
V gene: TRBV28; J gene: TRBJ2-7; CDR3 protein: CASSLWEQGYEQYF
V gene: TRBV4-3; J gene: TRBJ2-3; CDR3 protein: CASSQALTSGLSTDTQYF
V gene: TRBV19; J gene: TRBJ1-2; CDR3 protein: CASSIFGQGALENGYTF
V gene: TRBV10-3; J gene: TRBJ2-7; CDR3 protein: CAISESKGLVNEQYF
V gene: TRBV7-2; J gene: TRBJ2-1; CDR3 protein: CASSLAYFIPGPNEQFF
V gene: TRBV9; J gene: TRBJ2-5; CDR3 protein: CASSVDIQETQYF
V gene: TRBV6-5; J gene: TRBJ1-2; CDR3 protein: CASRGDRSGYYGYTF
V gene: TRBV12-5; J gene: TRBJ2-6; CDR3 protein: CASGVLNRGTGSGANVLTF
V gene: TRBV4-2; J gene: TRBJ2-5; CDR3 protein: CASSQTSSSETQYF
V gene: TRBV12-3/TRBV12-4; J gene: TRBJ1-2; CDR3 protein: CASSLGEGAGYTF
V gene: TRBV6-5; J gene: TRBJ1-2; CDR3 protein: CASSYLAANYGYTF
V gene: TRBV7-2; J gene: TRBJ1-1; CDR3 protein: CASSRPRQGLLQWAFF
V gene: TRBV6-6; J gene: TRBJ2-7; CDR3 protein: CASSYWRERSYEQYF
V gene: TRBV6-2/TRBV6-3; J gene: TRBJ2-2; CDR3 protein: CASSYPPGELFF
V gene: TRBV12-3/TRBV12-4; J gene: TRBJ2-1; CDR3 protein: CASGWGSMYEQFF
V gene: TRBV13; J gene: TRBJ2-1; CDR3 protein: CASSTSDRGSYNEQFF
V gene: TRBV20-1; J gene: TRBJ2-3; CDR3 protein: CSARDERGSGTDTQYF
V gene: TRBV13; J gene: TRBJ2-4; CDR3 protein: CASSSSERDKNIQYF
V gene: TRBV7-2; J gene: TRBJ2-5; CDR3 protein: CASSSLDGNPRETQYF
V gene: TRBV30; J gene: TRBJ1-3; CDR3 protein: CAWSEGLPGNTIYF
V gene: TRBV5-1; J gene: TRBJ2-3; CDR3 protein: CASSLESGGGGTDTQYF
V gene: TRBV13; J gene: TRBJ2-5; CDR3 protein: CASSLGSGRTQETQYF
V gene: TRBV2; J gene: TRBJ2-3; CDR3 protein: CASSEVTSGAADTQYF
V gene: TRBV7-9; J gene: TRBJ2-3; CDR3 protein: CASSPLRGVTDTQYF
V gene: TRBV20-1; J gene: TRBJ2-3; CDR3 protein: CSARSGVTDTQYF
V gene: TRBV6-5; J gene: TRBJ2-5; CDR3 protein: CASSSSLSTVWKETQYF
V gene: TRBV6-5; J gene: TRBJ2-1; CDR3 protein: CASRAGYEQFF
V gene: TRBV27; J gene: TRBJ1-2; CDR3 protein: CASSPGQGTFTQRDYGYTF
V gene: TRBV6-5; J gene: TRBJ1-6; CDR3 protein: CASSYGSGGVNSPLHF
V gene: TRBV25-1; J gene: TRBJ2-3; CDR3 protein: CASSELDRTSPGDTQYF
V gene: TRBV7-2; J gene: TRBJ1-1; CDR3 protein: CASSFGRGAEAFF
V gene: TRBV2; J gene: TRBJ2-5; CDR3 protein: CASSEAPWETQYF
V gene: TRBV5-5; J gene: TRBJ2-7; CDR3 protein: CASSLGHPYEQYF
V gene: TRBV24-1; J gene: TRBJ2-1; CDR3 protein: CATSDLRENANEQFF
V gene: TRBV19; J gene: TRBJ2-7; CDR3 protein: CASSTGTAGYEQYF
V gene: TRBV29-1; J gene: TRBJ1-2; CDR3 protein: CSVVSGQGAKGYTF
V gene: TRBV18; J gene: TRBJ1-1; CDR3 protein: CASSPTSGVNTEAFF
V gene: TRBV14; J gene: TRBJ2-7; CDR3 protein: CASSQGGRSWEQYF
V gene: TRBV10-3; J gene: TRBJ2-7; CDR3 protein: CATQITSNAIYEQYF
V gene: TRBV12-3/TRBV12-4; J gene: TRBJ2-3; CDR3 protein: CASSGGEDTDTQYF
V gene: TRBV10-2; J gene: TRBJ2-2; CDR3 protein: CASTSLAGVLTGELFF
V gene: TRBV7-9; J gene: TRBJ2-7; CDR3 protein: CASNAGTSVPGQYF
V gene: TRBV30; J gene: TRBJ2-5; CDR3 protein: CAWSTHYRGETQYF
V gene: TRBV7-9; J gene: TRBJ2-5; CDR3 protein: CASWTGETQYF
V gene: TRBV27; J gene: TRBJ2-6; CDR3 protein: CASRETGSGANVLTF
V gene: TRBV29-1; J gene: TRBJ2-5; CDR3 protein: CSPRILAGVPYQETQYF
V gene: TRBV7-6; J gene: TRBJ2-1; CDR3 protein: CASSSRQGTYNEQFF
V gene: TRBV12-3/TRBV12-4; J gene: TRBJ2-7; CDR3 protein: CASSYGTGVSEQYF
V gene: TRBV30; J gene: TRBJ2-1; CDR3 protein: CAWSDGTYNEQFF
V gene: TRBV10-3; J gene: TRBJ2-7; CDR3 protein: CATHAGQGEQYF